Listed here is a single T cell receptor (beta chain). The V gene's germline CDR1 is MNHNS and CDR2 SASEGT. CDR3 length: 13 residues. V lost 8 bases, J lost 7 bases, and 8 bases stayed unmatched. The protocol was immunoSEQ multiplex PCR, while the TCRdb copy is restricted to in-frame clones and leaves out a portion. The sample consists of roughly 51,000 clones, about 86% of them appearing once. The data were taken from a study of PD-L1 blockade in urothelial cancer. Study at large: Blood drawn 3 weeks (second dose) and 6 weeks after treatment start was analyzed. Blood samples contained a median about 140,000 T cells.

Time point meaning: pretreatment peripheral blood. This chain links TRBV6-1 with TRBJ2-7; TRBD1 agrees at 10 bases. This clonotype was sampled from a man aged 55 to 70 with urothelial cancer. The sequences come from PBMCs, collected around atezolizumab (anti-PD-L1) treatment. CDR3: CASERTGGMEQYF. The CDR3 DNA reads TGTGCCAGCGAAAGGACAGGGGGTATGGAGCAGTACTTC.